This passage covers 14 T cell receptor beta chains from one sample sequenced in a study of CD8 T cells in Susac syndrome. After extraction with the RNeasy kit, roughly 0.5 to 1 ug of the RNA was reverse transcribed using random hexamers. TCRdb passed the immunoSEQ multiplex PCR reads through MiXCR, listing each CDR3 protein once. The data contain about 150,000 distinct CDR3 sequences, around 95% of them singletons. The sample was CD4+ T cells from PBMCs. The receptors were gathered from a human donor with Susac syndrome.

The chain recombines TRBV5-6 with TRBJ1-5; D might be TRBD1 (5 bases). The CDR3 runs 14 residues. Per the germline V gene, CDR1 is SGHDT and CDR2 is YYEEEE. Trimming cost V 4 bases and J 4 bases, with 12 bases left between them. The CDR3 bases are TGTGCCAGCAGCCAGGGACCACTTAATCAGCCCCAGCATTTT. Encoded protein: CASSQGPLNQPQHF.

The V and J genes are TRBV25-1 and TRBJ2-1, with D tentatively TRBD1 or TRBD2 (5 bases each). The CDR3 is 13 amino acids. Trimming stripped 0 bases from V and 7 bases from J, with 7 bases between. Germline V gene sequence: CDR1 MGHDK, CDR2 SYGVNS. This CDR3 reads CASSEYWGNEQFF. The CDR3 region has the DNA TGTGCCAGCAGTGAATATTGGGGGAATGAGCAGTTCTTC.

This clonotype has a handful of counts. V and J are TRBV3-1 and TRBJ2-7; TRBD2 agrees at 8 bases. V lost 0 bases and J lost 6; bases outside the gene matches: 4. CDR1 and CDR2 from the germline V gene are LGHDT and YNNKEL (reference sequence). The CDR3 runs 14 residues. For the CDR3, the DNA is TGTGCCAGCAGCCAAGATTGGGGGACTAGCGAGCAGTACTTC. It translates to CASSQDWGTSEQYF.

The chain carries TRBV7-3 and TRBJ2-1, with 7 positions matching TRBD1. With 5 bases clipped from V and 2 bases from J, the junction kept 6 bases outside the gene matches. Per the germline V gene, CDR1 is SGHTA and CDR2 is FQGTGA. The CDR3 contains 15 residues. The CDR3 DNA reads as TGTGCCAGCAGCCTCGGACAGGTCACCTACAATGAGCAGTTCTTC. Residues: CASSLGQVTYNEQFF.

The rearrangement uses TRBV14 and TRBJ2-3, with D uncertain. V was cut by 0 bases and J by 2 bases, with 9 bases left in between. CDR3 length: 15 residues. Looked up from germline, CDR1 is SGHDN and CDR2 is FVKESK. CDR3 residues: CASSQEVLPTDTQYF. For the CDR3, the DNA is TGTGCCAGCAGCCAAGAGGTACTCCCCACAGATACGCAGTATTTT.

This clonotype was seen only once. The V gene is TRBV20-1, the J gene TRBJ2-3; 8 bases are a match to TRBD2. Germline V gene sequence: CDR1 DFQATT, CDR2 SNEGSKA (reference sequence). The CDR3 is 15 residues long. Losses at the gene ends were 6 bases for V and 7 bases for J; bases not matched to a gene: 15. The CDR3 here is CSADSLRGGVNTQYF. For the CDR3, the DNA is TGCAGTGCAGATAGCCTTCGGGGGGGTGTGAATACGCAGTATTTT.

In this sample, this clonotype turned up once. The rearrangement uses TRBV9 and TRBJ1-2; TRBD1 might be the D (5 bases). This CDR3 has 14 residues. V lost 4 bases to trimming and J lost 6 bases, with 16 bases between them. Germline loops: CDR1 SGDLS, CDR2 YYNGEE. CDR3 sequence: CASSLGAGGHGYTF. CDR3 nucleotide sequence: TGTGCCAGCAGCCTCGGAGCGGGGGGTCATGGCTACACCTTC.

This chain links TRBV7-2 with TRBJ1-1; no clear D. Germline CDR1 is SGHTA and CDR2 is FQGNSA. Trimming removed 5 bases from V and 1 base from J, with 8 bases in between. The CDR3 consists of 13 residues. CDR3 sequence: CASSKTENTEAFF. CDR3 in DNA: TGTGCCAGCAGCAAAACAGAGAACACTGAAGCTTTCTTT.

The chain's CDR3 is CASSQGGQQDQPQHF. DNA of the CDR3: TGCGCCAGCAGTCAGGGGGGACAGCAAGATCAGCCCCAGCATTTT. The V gene is TRBV23-1, the J gene TRBJ1-5, with 7 nucleotides matching TRBD1. TRBV23-1 is recorded as an ORF, its role being uncertain. With 3 bases clipped from V and 5 bases from J, the junction kept 7 bases outside the gene matches. The CDR3 has 15 amino acids.

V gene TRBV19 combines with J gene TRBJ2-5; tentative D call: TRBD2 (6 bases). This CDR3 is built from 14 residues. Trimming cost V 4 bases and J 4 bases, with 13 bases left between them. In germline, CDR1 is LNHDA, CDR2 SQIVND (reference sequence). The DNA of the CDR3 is TGTGCCAGTAGTACGGGGGACGGAGTAGAGACCCAGTACTTC. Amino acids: CASSTGDGVETQYF.

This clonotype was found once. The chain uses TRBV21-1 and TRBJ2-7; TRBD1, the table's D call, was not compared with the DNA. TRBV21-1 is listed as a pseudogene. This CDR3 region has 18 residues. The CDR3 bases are TGTGCCAGCAGCAAAGAGGAGGTCGGACAGGCTGTTACCTACGAGCAGTACTTC. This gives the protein CASSKEEVGQAVTYEQYF.

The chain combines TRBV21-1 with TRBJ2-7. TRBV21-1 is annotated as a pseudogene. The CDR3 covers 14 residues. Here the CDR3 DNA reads TGTGCCAGCAGCGCTTCTATCTCCGACCACGAGCAGTACTTC. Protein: CASSASISDHEQYF.

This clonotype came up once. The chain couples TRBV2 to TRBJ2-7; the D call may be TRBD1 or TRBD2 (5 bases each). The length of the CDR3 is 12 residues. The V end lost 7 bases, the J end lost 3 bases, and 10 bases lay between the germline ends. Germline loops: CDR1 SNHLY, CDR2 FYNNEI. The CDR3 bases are TGTGCCAGCACCTCGAGGGGCTACGAGCAGTACTTC. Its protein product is CASTSRGYEQYF. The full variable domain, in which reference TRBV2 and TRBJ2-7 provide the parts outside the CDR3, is EPEVTQTPSHQVTQMGQEVILRCVPISNHLYFYWYRQILGQKVEFLVSFYNNEISEKSEIFDDQFSVERPDGSNFTLKIRSTKLEDSAMYFCASTSRGYEQYFGPGTRLTVT.

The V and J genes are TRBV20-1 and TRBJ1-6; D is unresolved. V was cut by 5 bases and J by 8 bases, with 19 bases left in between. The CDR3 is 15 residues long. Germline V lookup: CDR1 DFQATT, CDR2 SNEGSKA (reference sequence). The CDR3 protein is CSALGGRGLDSPLHF. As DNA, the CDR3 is TGCAGTGCTTTGGGCGGACGAGGACTCGATTCACCCCTCCACTTT.